The T cell receptor (beta chain) described here comes from a study of cytomegalovirus exposure and HLA in healthy donors listed by TCRdb under 2017. Regarding the study in general: An earlier analysis of roughly 500 of the donors reported roughly 270 Gb of sequence data and 117 million unique TCR beta sequences from about 179 million T cells. To predict cytomegalovirus infection status, the study combined high-throughput TCR immunosequencing, statistical association of individual TCRs with disease status, and machine learning. Rather than drawing on any new phenotypic data, the later analysis identified candidate immune exposures from TCR beta sequences and the way those sequences occurred across donors. Donor age, sex, ethnicity and CMV serostatus were compiled alongside the repertoire data. HLA typing included class I and class II loci at four-digit resolution. In a later analysis, previously published TCR beta repertoires from 666 donors were re-analyzed and high-resolution HLA genotyping was added so that TCR occurrence patterns could be studied. An earlier analysis of around 540 of the donors applied high-throughput TCR beta sequencing to assess whether each TCR beta V gene segment acted as functional or pseudogenic. The study was designed to test whether signatures of past pathogen exposure could be identified by cataloging public T cell receptors. The T cell repertoires of 550 to 850 subjects were profiled by immunosequencing and related to cytomegalovirus serostatus. An early release that covered about 600 HLA-typed donors contained approximately 300 gigabases of sequencing data and 85 million to 100 million unique TCR sequences. Among roughly 400 genotyped donors of the cohort, an average of about 240,000 unique TCR beta nucleotide sequences was sequenced per donor, of which 15% to 20% were non-productive. Every repertoire in the discovery cohort had been generated on one and the same sequencing platform. The number of typed donors differed by locus: roughly 629-640 for A, B, C, DRB1 and DQB1; 500 to 550 for DQA1; 606 for DPA1; and about 450 for DPB1. About five DR-DQ haplotypes were treated as single units for association and clustering because of strong linkage in the cohort. The genetic ancestry cluster associated with self-reported Caucasian donors included about four fifths of the roughly 360 genotyped donors. In addition to the first cohort of hundreds of subjects, a separate validation cohort of 130 or so different subjects was used. A later genetic analysis used genome-wide SNP genotypes for about three fifths of the 666 donors, treating that subset as a discovery cohort. Paper-wide results and their limitations: According to a later genetic analysis, donors in an Asian-associated ancestry cluster had fewer N-insertions in productive TCRs than the approximately 650-donor mean. CMV serostatus was the only immune exposure information available for the cohort. A later analysis found that TCR association rates varied across HLA loci, with DRB1 alleles showing the most associated TCRs and HLA-C alleles the fewest. Most TCR sequences were seen in very few donors, while some public TCRs were found in many individuals. An association between a missense DCLRE1C variant and V-gene and J-gene trimming of TCR beta chains was found in a later genetic analysis and replicated in an independent cohort. The authors suggested that the approach could potentially be generalized to other disease states and immunological phenotypes. The classifier was reported to diagnose cytomegalovirus status with high specificity and sensitivity in both the original and validation cohorts. HLA typing was unavailable for some donors at each locus, so association tests used only the typed subset. Because counts were too low, roughly 17 rarely observed V segments, including chromosome 9 orphons, were left out of the earlier analysis of roughly 600 of the donors. Some IMGT-functional V segments, including TRBV6-2 and TRBV6-3, could not be distinguished by the 87-base-pair reads and were therefore excluded. In the study, around 150 TCR beta chains were listed as associated with cytomegalovirus. A few of the identified cytomegalovirus-associated TCR beta chains were confirmed in vitro to be specific for cytomegalovirus antigens. When HLA alleles, especially DR and DQ, strongly co-occurred, attributing TCR associations to individual alleles was difficult. Broadly in line with IMGT annotations, most TCR beta V segments showed up in productive rearrangements about 90% or about 30% of the time in an earlier analysis of several hundred of the donors. Presence/absence analyses assumed roughly uniform sequencing depth across donors, an assumption that may not hold. Only TCR beta chains were sequenced in this cohort, and the absence of alpha or paired-chain data limited detectable features. According to a later analysis, parvovirus B19, influenza, CMV and Epstein-Barr virus appeared linked to several top co-occurrence clusters. Correlated functional status among segregating V segments might reflect linkage disequilibrium, but an unknown experimental factor could not be ruled out. A further reported finding was that TCR beta sequences accurately predicted the HLA-A and HLA-B alleles for most subjects in the first cohort. A later analysis found that HLA-associated TCR beta chains were more clonally expanded and had lower generation probabilities than equally common non-associated chains. In a later analysis, 16,951 TCR beta sequences were associated with specific HLA alleles at a false discovery rate of 0.05. The sequencing pipeline was judged likely to have produced a cluster of highly shared sequence variants as a technical artifact. Most CMV-associated TCR beta chains appeared to be HLA-restricted in a later analysis, and the HLA associations seemed to be driven largely by CMV exposure.

The cohort consisted of 600 to 700 healthy bone marrow donors. Cohort members were all nominally healthy when sampled, although unrecorded immune exposures were likely present. The donor tested CMV seropositive and was one of the 289 seropositive cohort members. Every donor gave a peripheral blood sample, and the peripheral blood mononuclear cells from that sample were used for TCR beta sequencing. Genomic DNA extraction from the blood cell samples was performed with the Qiagen DNeasy Blood Extraction Kit. This clone appeared a few times. No antigen is known for it. Base qualities are not provided; no much larger clone lies one nucleotide away. Libraries were made using the immunoSEQ multiplex PCR assay. The multiplex PCR relied on a mix of 60 forward primers for TCR Vbeta segments and 13 reverse primers for TCR Jbeta segments. The CDR3 region of rearranged TCR beta genes was amplified from genomic DNA with a multiplex PCR assay. The Illumina HiSeq System was used to sequence the amplified TCR beta libraries as 87-base-pair reads. Under the source paper's analysis protocol: Across the 640 or so repertoires, a later analysis counted 80 million or so unique TCR beta chains, 9 million to 14 million of which were shared by at least two donors. Raw reads were error-corrected and collapsed into unique sequences by a nearest-neighbor algorithm in which closely related sequences were merged to remove PCR and sequencing errors. To assign V, D and J gene segments, CDR3 sequences were aligned to IMGT reference sequences. For a sequence to be retained, a match of at least six nucleotides to both a V gene segment and a J gene segment was required. Rearrangements were called productive when the CDR3 lacked stop codons and stayed in frame with V and J; all others were non-productive. Following IMGT convention, CDR3 was defined as the stretch from the second conserved V-encoded cysteine up to the conserved J-encoded phenylalanine. Sequences without an unambiguous match to a single V gene segment were excluded from the earlier analysis of approximately 560 of the donors. In an earlier analysis of about 590 of the donors, a V segment was called functional when productive rearrangements were above 56.7%, and segregating when the standard deviation between donors exceeded 5%. A statistical classification framework was built to diagnose cytomegalovirus status from the catalog of TCR beta chain sequences. V and J gene assignment, in a later analysis, came from comparing TCR nucleotide sequences with IMGT/GENE-DB human TR gene sequences. Using the TCRdist pipeline, a later analysis assigned CDR3 sequences along with most-parsimonious VDJ recombination scenarios. A later analysis defined each TCR beta chain by its CDR3 amino acid sequence plus V-gene family, and excluded reads lacking a unique V-gene family. To address suspected cross-contamination and a sequencing artifact, a later analysis removed under 600 highly shared, low-generation-probability nucleotide sequences. In a later analysis, a clonal expansion index was calculated for each public chain from normalized within-repertoire ranks of inferred template counts. Generation probabilities in a later analysis came from a VDJ recombination model fitted to out-of-frame rearrangements, and those results were checked against IGoR. In a later analysis, hypergeometric tests were used to score TCR-TCR, TCR-HLA and TCR-CMV co-occurrence, with a repertoire-size bias correction applied to TCR pairs. False discovery rates were estimated in a later analysis by permuting HLA or CMV assignments 20 times. In a later analysis, co-occurring TCRs were grouped using DBSCAN, with TCRdist sequence similarity added in when clustering inside HLA-allele-positive subsets. Co-occurrence clustering excluded repertoires with fewer than 30,000 or more than 120,000 public chains, plus five with anomalous nucleotide sharing. TCRdb obtained this table from immuneACCESS and retained in-frame rearrangements with V and J assigned. These tables miss some clones; where compared with another copy, unresolved V genes account for less than half of the shortfall, and the remainder is unexplained. That table supplies the V and J calls and clone size; D and trimming were determined from the DNA. The sample yields fewer than 200,000 clones; roughly 72% were counted once. The leading ten clones occupy less than 8.5% of the sample.

The CDR3 runs 13 residues from the cysteine to the phenylalanine. Just CDR3 DNA is preserved here, 39 bases in frame from base 1. From the germline V gene, CDR1 is SGHNT and CDR2 is YENEEA. V is shortened by 2 bases, J by 6 bases, and the region joining them spans 7 bases. The chain links TRBV11-3 with TRBJ2-2, with no reliable assignment of the D segment. What was sequenced was PBMCs. The TCR originated in a man in his forties or fifties in good health and CMV-seropositive. The nucleotide sequence is TGTGCCAGCAGCTTAAGTTCGGCCGGGGAGCTGTTTTTT. Its translation is CASSLSSAGELFF. The full variable domain, completed from the reference TRBV11-3 and TRBJ2-2 proteins outside the CDR3, reads EAGVVQSPRYKIIEKKQPVAFWCNPISGHNTLYWYLQNLGQGPELLIRYENEEAVDDSQLPKDRFSAERLKGVDSTLKIQPAELGDSAVYLCASSLSSAGELFFGEGSRLTVL.